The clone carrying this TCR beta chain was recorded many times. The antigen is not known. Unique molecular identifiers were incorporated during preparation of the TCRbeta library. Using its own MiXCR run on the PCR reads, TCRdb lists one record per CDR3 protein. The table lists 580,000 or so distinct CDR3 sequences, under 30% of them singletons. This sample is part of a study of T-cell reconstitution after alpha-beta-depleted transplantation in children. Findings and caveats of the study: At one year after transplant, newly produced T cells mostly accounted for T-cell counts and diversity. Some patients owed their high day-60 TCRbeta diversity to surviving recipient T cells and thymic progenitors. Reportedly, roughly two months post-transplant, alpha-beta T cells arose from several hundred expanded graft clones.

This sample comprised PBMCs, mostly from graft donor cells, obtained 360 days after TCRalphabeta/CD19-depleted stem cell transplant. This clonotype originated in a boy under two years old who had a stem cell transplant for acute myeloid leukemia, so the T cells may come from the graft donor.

The CDR3 sequence: CSVRGMNTEAFF. The CDR3 nucleotides are TGCAGCGTTAGAGGTATGAACACTGAAGCTTTCTTT. V usage is TRBV29-1 and J usage is TRBJ1-1; D call uncertain. Germline CDR1 and CDR2: SQVTM and ANQGSEA. V lost 5 bases, J lost 0 bases, and 7 bases lay in between. The CDR3 contains 12 residues.